These T cell receptor beta chains were read from a single sample in a study of T cells after yellow fever vaccination. Each CDR3 protein gets one entry after TCRdb re-called the 5' RACE reads with MiXCR. This table has more than 450,000 distinct CDR3 sequences, just over 20% appearing once. This specimen consisted of PBMCs, obtained roughly 23 days after the first yellow fever vaccination. The receptors were sampled from a man younger than 35 who received the YFV17D yellow fever vaccine. Both conserved end residues are part of each CDR3. D genes are given only for firm matches. Not all rows give a size; the values are once, few, many and, for expanded clones, a class.

CDR3 length	D gene	J gene	clone size	V gene	CDR3 DNA	CDR3 protein
15	.	TRBJ2-3	many	TRBV4-3	TGCGCCAGCAGCCGACAAGGGGGACCCACAGATACGCAGTATTTT	CASSRQGGPTDTQYF
12	.	TRBJ2-5	.	TRBV20-1	TGCAGTGCTAGTCTCTCGGGCGAGACCCAGTACTTC	CSASLSGETQYF
15	TRBD2	TRBJ2-3	few	TRBV11-2	TGTGCCAGCATCACCCAGGGACTAGCGGTAGATACGCAGTATTTT	CASITQGLAVDTQYF
16	.	TRBJ2-3	.	TRBV4-1	TGCGCCAGCAGCCAAGATGGGAGTTTGGTTTCAGATACGCAGTATTTT	CASSQDGSLVSDTQYF
14	.	TRBJ2-5	.	TRBV5-4	TGTGCCAGCAGCTCAGGACAGCAGGAAGAGACCCAGTACTTC	CASSSGQQEETQYF
17	TRBD1	TRBJ2-2	once	TRBV7-6	TGTGCCAGCAGCCTGGTCGGACAGGCAACGAACACCGGGGAGCTGTTTTTT	CASSLVGQATNTGELFF
13	TRBD1	TRBJ2-7	.	TRBV2	TGTGCCAGCAGAGACAGGGTAACCTACGAGCAGTACTTC	CASRDRVTYEQYF
17	TRBD2	TRBJ2-5	.	TRBV3-1	TGTGCCAGCAGCCCTTGGAGAAGCGGGGCCATCGAAGGGACCCAGTACTTC	CASSPWRSGAIEGTQYF
15	.	TRBJ2-1	.	TRBV7-8	TGTGCCAGCAGCTTAGCGGGGAGCTACTACAATGAGCAGTTCTTC	CASSLAGSYYNEQFF
15	TRBD2	TRBJ2-1	many	TRBV10-3	TGTGCCATCAGTGAGATCCGGGGGGGCGTCGATGAGCAGTTCTTC	CAISEIRGGVDEQFF
12	.	TRBJ2-1	.	TRBV7-3	TGTGCCAGCAGCCCCGGGGGACCCGAGCAGTTCTTC	CASSPGGPEQFF
17	TRBD2	TRBJ2-2	few	TRBV24-1	TGTGCCACCTCAGGACTAGCGGGGGGGCCGAACACCGGGGAGCTGTTTTTT	CATSGLAGGPNTGELFF
14	.	TRBJ2-7	.	TRBV9	TGTGCCAGCAGCGTAGCGAGGGGCCCGGGGGAGCAGTACTTC	CASSVARGPGEQYF
13	TRBD1	TRBJ2-3	.	TRBV20-1	TGTCGAATACAGGGGGTTTCCACAGATACGCAGTATTTT	CRIQGVSTDTQYF
17	TRBD2	TRBJ2-7	few	TRBV3-1	TGTGCCAGCAGCCAAGACTTAAGCGGGGGGAGGACCTACGAGCAGTACTTC	CASSQDLSGGRTYEQYF
16	TRBD1	TRBJ2-2	few	TRBV4-1	TGCGCCAGCAGCCAAGATTCGACAGGGAGCACCGGGGAGCTGTTTTTT	CASSQDSTGSTGELFF
15	.	TRBJ1-2	.	TRBV5-1	TGCGCCAGCAGCTTGGATGGGGTGGGTAGCTATGGCTACACCTTC	CASSLDGVGSYGYTF
15	.	TRBJ2-1	few	TRBV2	TGTGCCAGCAGTGTCGAATTCTTTGGGGACAATGAGCAGTTCTTC	CASSVEFFGDNEQFF
13	.	TRBJ1-1	.	TRBV6-1	TGTGCCAGCAGTGTAGTAGGGACCACTGAAGCTTTCTTT	CASSVVGTTEAFF
15	.	TRBJ2-1	few	TRBV7-6	TGTGCCAGCAGCTTAGACCAAACACAGTCCAATGAGCAGTTCTTC	CASSLDQTQSNEQFF
12	.	TRBJ2-1	.	TRBV29-1	TGCAGCCTCGTGACTCAGGGCAATGAGCAGTTCTTC	CSLVTQGNEQFF
15	.	TRBJ2-4	.	TRBV7-9	TGTGCCAGCAGCTTGGAAACAGTACAGAAAAACATTCAGTACTTC	CASSLETVQKNIQYF
12	TRBD1	TRBJ1-6	.	TRBV10-3	TGTGCCATCAGCGACAGGGAATCACCCCTCCACTTT	CAISDRESPLHF
14	.	TRBJ1-1	.	TRBV7-8	TGTGCCAGCAGCTTAGCCAGGGGCCGGATGGAAGCTTTCTTT	CASSLARGRMEAFF
14	TRBD2	TRBJ2-7	few	TRBV5-1	TGCGCCAGCAGCCACATGCCGGGGGGGGACGAGCAGTACTTC	CASSHMPGGDEQYF
12	.	TRBJ2-5	.	TRBV20-1	TGCAGTACTAGGGTCCAGGGCGAGACCCAGTACTTC	CSTRVQGETQYF
14	.	TRBJ2-5	.	TRBV28	TGTGCCAGCAGTTTTTATAGCGCTGGAGGGACCCAGTACTTC	CASSFYSAGGTQYF
14	.	TRBJ2-6	few	TRBV5-4	TGTGCCAGCAGCTCCCAAGCTGGGGCCAACGTCCTGACTTTC	CASSSQAGANVLTF